The clone carrying this T cell receptor beta chain was recorded at least ten times. The sample belongs to a study of low-dose radiotherapy and immunotherapy resistance in tumors. First-strand cDNA relied on TRAV- and TRBV-specific primers spanning alpha and beta chains. Amplification of TCRs used a constant-region primer and V-primer adapter for 15 to 25 PCR cycles. TCRdb reprocessed the reads via MiXCR and lists one record per CDR3 protein. Of roughly 90,000 distinct CDR3 sequences detected, 20% to 25% appear once; the ten largest clones hold 9.5% to 15%. Stated time point: after trial treatment. The treatment: LDRT plus nivolumab, ipilimumab, low-dose cyclophosphamide and aspirin (RACIN trial). Donors were treated with nivolumab, ipilimumab, aspirin, and low-dose cyclophosphamide and radiotherapy. This receptor was obtained from a female donor with ovarian cancer. The sample here was PBMCs, taken after low-dose radiotherapy plus immunotherapy.

The CDR3 DNA sequence: TGTGCCAGCAGCGTCCTAGCGGGGGGGACGTCTAAGGGTACGCAGTATTTT. The encoded protein is CASSVLAGGTSKGTQYF. The chain is built from TRBV9 and TRBJ2-3; TRBD2 aligns across 12 bases. There are 17 residues in the CDR3. With V trimmed by 2 bases and J by 8 bases, 12 bases remained unmatched. The germline V gene has CDR1 SGDLS and CDR2 YYNGEE.